The TCR beta chain described here comes from a study of shared clonotypes between healthy human individuals. Notes on the study in general: Naive subsets generally had larger estimated richness than memory subsets.

CDR3 length: 13 residues. Germline V gene sequence: CDR1 SNHLY, CDR2 FYNNEI. Trimming shortened V by 7 bases and J by 5 bases, and 14 bases separated the two germline ends. The table came from immunoSEQ multiplex PCR; TCRdb's copy has only in-frame clones and leaves some out. The top ten hold under 0.15% of the sample, which has 2 million or so clones, 95% seen once. Healthy HIV-negative adults without recent acute infections or vaccinations served as donors. Concerning this clone itself: Antigen: not known.

Material for sequencing was naive CD4+ T cells sorted from blood. Regarding subset: CD45RA+ positively selected. The receptor comes from a man between 18 and 29 years old in good health. The chain has TRBV2 and TRBJ2-5; tentatively, D is TRBD1 (5 bases). The CDR3, as DNA: TGTGCCAGCACCGAAATGGGGCTGGAGACCCAGTACTTC. Protein sequence: CASTEMGLETQYF.